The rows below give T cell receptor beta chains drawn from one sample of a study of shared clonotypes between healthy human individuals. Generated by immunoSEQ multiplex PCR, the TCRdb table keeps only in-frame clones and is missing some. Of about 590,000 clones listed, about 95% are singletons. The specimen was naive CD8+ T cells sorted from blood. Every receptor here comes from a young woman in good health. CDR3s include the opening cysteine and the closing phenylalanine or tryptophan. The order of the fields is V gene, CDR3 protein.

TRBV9,CASSGEGATEQFF
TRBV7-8,CAGGLAGVNEQYF
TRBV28,CASSSNPTLIGVEQYF
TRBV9,CASSVEPALGYEQYF
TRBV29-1,CSANGRERSTQYF
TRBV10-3,CAISETPSFGSTGELFF
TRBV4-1,CASSGPTSGRSGETQYF
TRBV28,CASSWDAQNSPLHF
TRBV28,CASFPVGNTEAFF
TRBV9,CASSVEGTEAFF
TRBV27,CASSLTGSSYEQYF
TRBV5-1,CASSPEVSYEQYF
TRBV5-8,CASSLTRDRSTYEQYF
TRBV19,CASSAGTGTYEQYF
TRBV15,CATSRVSGRATYEQYF
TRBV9,CASSVSGNTEAFF
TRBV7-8,CASSLGQGATTEAFF
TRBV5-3,CATPRGYYEDTQYF
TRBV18,CASSPKTGVVGAYEQYF
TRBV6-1,CASIRDGYYGYTF
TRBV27,CASSMGPLWGTGGYEQYF
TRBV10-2,CASRWDRGDEQFF
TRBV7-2,CASSLGVLVREQFF
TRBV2,CASTQGRGFYNEQFF
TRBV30,CAWSVLGGASNSPLHF
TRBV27,CASSLNLGDTEAFF
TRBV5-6,CASSHGGLEAFF
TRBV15,CATSRDSYNEQFF
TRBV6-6,CASSYGGSNLETQYF
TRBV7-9,CASSYGSWSDNEQFF